This is a list of T cell receptor beta chains from one sample in a study of vaccination effects on CD4 cells after COVID-19. Repertoires were generated with immunoSEQ multiplex PCR, while TCRdb's copy carries only in-frame clones and drops some. The table lists 25,000 to 35,000 clones, 70% to 80% of them singletons. These receptors' targets are unknown. The sequences come from CD4+ T cells from PBMCs cultured with SARS-CoV-2 spike peptides, collected before COVID-19 vaccination. The receptors come from a human donor who received a COVID-19 vaccine. The conserved cysteine and the conserved F or W are not part of the CDR3 here. Each record gives: J gene, V gene, CDR3 length, CDR3 protein.

j_call: TRBJ1-6
v_call: TRBV11-2
cdr3_length: 13
cdr3_aa: ASSLEPGNRSPLH

j_call: TRBJ1-2
v_call: TRBV3-1/TRBV3-2
cdr3_length: 13
cdr3_aa: ASSQAPGGNYGYT

j_call: TRBJ1-2
v_call: TRBV4-3
cdr3_length: 13
cdr3_aa: ASSPKPGQGDGYT

j_call: TRBJ1-2
v_call: TRBV10-3
cdr3_length: 16
cdr3_aa: AISEDLRGRGFVGGYT

j_call: TRBJ1-2
v_call: TRBV19
cdr3_length: 12
cdr3_aa: ASSRDRSPRGYT

j_call: TRBJ2-1
v_call: TRBV19
cdr3_length: 13
cdr3_aa: ASNSGGQSYNEQF

j_call: TRBJ2-3
v_call: TRBV18
cdr3_length: 10
cdr3_aa: ASSPGGDTQY

j_call: TRBJ2-1
v_call: TRBV7-9
cdr3_length: 12
cdr3_aa: AGAGGPSNNEQF

j_call: TRBJ2-1
v_call: TRBV3-1/TRBV3-2
cdr3_length: 14
cdr3_aa: ASSLIRDRLDNEQF

j_call: TRBJ2-3
v_call: TRBV7-2
cdr3_length: 13
cdr3_aa: ASSLQRGSPNTQY

j_call: TRBJ2-3
v_call: TRBV5-1
cdr3_length: 15
cdr3_aa: ASSLAYGTFGTDTQY

j_call: TRBJ2-5
v_call: TRBV7-9
cdr3_length: 13
cdr3_aa: ASSPPGGLQETQY

j_call: TRBJ1-4
v_call: TRBV19
cdr3_length: 12
cdr3_aa: ATTLTPTNEKLF

j_call: TRBJ2-3
v_call: TRBV6-5
cdr3_length: 11
cdr3_aa: ASSYGRVDTQY

j_call: TRBJ1-6
v_call: TRBV20-1
cdr3_length: 13
cdr3_aa: SASNQGSYNSPLH

j_call: TRBJ2-7
v_call: TRBV5-1
cdr3_length: 13
cdr3_aa: ASSPNSGGVDEQY

j_call: TRBJ1-1
v_call: TRBV7-9
cdr3_length: 10
cdr3_aa: ASSFVTDEAF

j_call: TRBJ1-2
v_call: TRBV6-1
cdr3_length: 14
cdr3_aa: ASSEPRASGNYGYT

j_call: TRBJ2-7
v_call: TRBV16
cdr3_length: 13
cdr3_aa: ASSQGTGGVYEQY

j_call: TRBJ2-3
v_call: TRBV4-2
cdr3_length: 15
cdr3_aa: ASSQDGGGGATDTQY

j_call: TRBJ2-3
v_call: TRBV20-1
cdr3_length: 14
cdr3_aa: SASKAAAGITDTQY

j_call: TRBJ2-7
v_call: TRBV27
cdr3_length: 13
cdr3_aa: ASSFGTSGPYEQY

j_call: TRBJ1-2
v_call: TRBV4-1
cdr3_length: 13
cdr3_aa: ASSQDTGLDYGYT

j_call: TRBJ1-6
v_call: TRBV5-6
cdr3_length: 12
cdr3_aa: ASSRGVYNSPLH

j_call: TRBJ2-3
v_call: TRBV4-3
cdr3_length: 12
cdr3_aa: ASSQEKAGSAQY

j_call: TRBJ2-4
v_call: TRBV10-1
cdr3_length: 16
cdr3_aa: ASSEPNLSTGSKNIQY

j_call: TRBJ2-1
v_call: TRBV19
cdr3_length: 12
cdr3_aa: ASSIEGLYNEQF

j_call: TRBJ1-2
v_call: TRBV6-5
cdr3_length: 13
cdr3_aa: ASSYSGTGSYGYT

j_call: TRBJ2-7
v_call: TRBV11-2
cdr3_length: 12
cdr3_aa: ASSLDPGQTFRY

j_call: TRBJ1-3
v_call: TRBV19
cdr3_length: 11
cdr3_aa: ASHRFSGNTIY

j_call: TRBJ2-3
v_call: TRBV27
cdr3_length: 11
cdr3_aa: ASRLQGADTQY